These 3 T cell receptor beta chains were sequenced from one sample in a study of cytomegalovirus exposure and HLA in healthy donors. PCR used 60 Vbeta primers and 13 Jbeta primers. Produced via immunoSEQ multiplex PCR; TCRdb's table is partial and in-frame only. Among 150,000 or so clones listed, roughly 82% were seen once. The sequencing input was PBMCs. The receptors shown here come from a man between 25 and 39 years old in good health and CMV-seropositive.

The chain combines TRBV30 with TRBJ2-1; the match to TRBD2 covers 10 bases. The CDR3 runs to 13 residues. Germline V gene lookup returns CDR1 GTSNPN and CDR2 SVGIG (reference sequence). With 3 bases clipped from V and 8 bases from J, the junction kept 4 bases outside the gene matches. This CDR3 is CAWSSGGAYEQFF. In DNA, the CDR3 is TGTGCCTGGAGCAGCGGGGGGGCTTATGAGCAGTTCTTC.

The V gene is TRBV28, the J gene TRBJ2-5, with 9 bases aligning to TRBD1. Per germline, CDR1 MDHEN and CDR2 SYDVKM. CDR3 length equals 15 residues. V lost 2 bases to trimming and J lost 3 bases; unmatched junction nucleotides: 4. The CDR3 nucleotides are TGTGCCAGCAGTTTAGCTACAGGGGGCGAAGAGACCCAGTACTTC. Translated, it gives CASSLATGGEETQYF.

This sequence joins TRBV6-5 and TRBJ2-7; D is unclear. The CDR3 contains 12 residues. Germline V gives CDR1 MNHEY, CDR2 SVGAGI. The V end was cut by 6 bases, the J end by 3 bases, with 9 bases between. CDR3: CASRSGNYEQYF. CDR3 nucleotides: TGTGCCAGCAGGTCAGGCAACTACGAGCAGTACTTC.